This T cell receptor beta chain is drawn from a study of blood T cells in healthy people across ages. Sample-barcoded 5' priming and a J-beta primer mix drove a second PCR of 7 to 11 cycles. A single record per CDR3 protein comes from TCRdb applying MiXCR to the 5' RACE reads. This table has about 690,000 distinct CDR3 sequences, approximately 40% appearing once. Researchers report isolating at least 6.5 million PBMCs per sample. Trimming pared 4 bases from V and 6 bases from J, leaving 13 bases between. Germline lookup yields CDR1 SEHNR and CDR2 FQNEAQ (reference sequence). The CDR3 covers 14 residues.

This chain links TRBV7-9 with TRBJ2-1, with D possibly matching TRBD2 (5 bases). Specimen: blood. The sequence was obtained from an older man in good health. Here the CDR3 DNA reads TGTGCCAGCAGCTCAGAACCGGGAACCAATGAGCAGTTCTTC. It specifies CASSSEPGTNEQFF.